A single sample is the source of the 26 T cell receptor beta chains below, sequenced in a study of Ad26.COV2.S vaccination and SARS-CoV-2 variants (dated by TCRdb to 2020 to 2023). The meaning of the sample's treatment or condition label: around 19 received Ad26.COV2.S at low or high dose, single or two shots; roughly five received placebo; per-sample allocation not given. For vaccine and placebo recipients, repertoires were sequenced using samples collected on day 63 after the first injection. The library was made by the immunoSEQ multiplex PCR assay. In TCRdb, the immuneACCESS table is reduced to in-frame sequences with V and J assigned. These tables do not hold every clone; where another copy was compared, an unresolved V gene accounts for under half, and the others remain unexplained. Present in this sample are fewer than 500,000 clones, less than 95% of which were seen just once. More than 3.5% of the sample is held by the ten biggest clonotypes.

The sequences come from peripheral blood, collected in a trial of Ad26.COV2.S vaccine versus placebo. Receptors originate from a person between 18 and 65 years old who received the Ad26.COV2.S COVID-19 vaccine or a placebo.

V and J are TRBV28 and TRBJ2-1, with 7 bases aligning to TRBD2. The CDR3 length is 16 residues. CDR1 is MDHEN and CDR2 is SYDVKM in the germline V gene. The J segment lost 0 bases and the V segment lost 5 bases, leaving 7 bases of the junction unmatched. The CDR3, as DNA: TGTGCCAGCAGTGCCCAGGGCGGGAGCTCCTACAATGAGCAGTTCTTC. As protein: CASSAQGGSSYNEQFF.

V and J are TRBV15 and TRBJ2-1; 14 nucleotides line up with TRBD2. Per germline, CDR1 LNHNV and CDR2 YYDKDF (reference sequence). J was trimmed by 8 bases and V by 3 bases; bases with no gene match: 12. This CDR3 has 18 amino acids. CDR3 coding DNA: TGTGCCACCAGCAGGCTAGTACCCGGGACTAGCGGGAGATATGAGCAGTTCTTC. Its protein is CATSRLVPGTSGRYEQFF.

The chain uses TRBV4-2 and TRBJ2-1; D could derive from TRBD1 or TRBD2 (5 bases each). Germline V CDR1 and CDR2: LGHNA, YNFKEQ. The CDR3 sequence is 16 residues long. V lost 2 bases and J 5 bases, leaving 16 bases between the germline ends. CDR3 residues: CASSQNTRGDDNEQFF. The DNA for the CDR3 is TGTGCCAGCAGCCAAAACACTAGGGGTGATGACAATGAGCAGTTCTTC.

The chain links TRBV4-3 to TRBJ2-5, with TRBD1 matching over 7 bases. Germline CDR1 is LGHNA and CDR2 is YSLEER. The J segment lost 4 bases and the V segment lost 5 bases, leaving 4 bases of the junction unmatched. This CDR3 region has 13 residues. The CDR3 protein is CASSFTGVETQYF. In DNA form, the CDR3 reads TGCGCCAGCAGCTTCACAGGGGTAGAGACCCAGTACTTC.

V and J are TRBV14 and TRBJ2-7; possibly TRBD1 or TRBD2 for D (5 bases each). The ends were cut back, 2 bases at V and 4 bases at J, with 15 bases in the middle. Germline CDR1 is SGHDN and CDR2 is FVKESK. This CDR3 is 15 amino acids long. CDR3: CASSQFGKRGYEQYF. CDR3 nucleotide sequence: TGTGCCAGCAGCCAATTCGGAAAGAGGGGTTACGAGCAGTACTTC.

The rearrangement joins TRBV2 to TRBJ1-5, with D uncertain. The CDR3 length is 15 residues. The ends were cut back, 1 base at V and 1 base at J, with 8 bases in the middle. Germline V gene sequence: CDR1 SNHLY, CDR2 FYNNEI. In DNA, the CDR3 is TGTGCCAGCAGTGAAGTAAGAGGGAGCAATCAGCCCCAGCATTTT. Its protein is CASSEVRGSNQPQHF.

The V and J genes are TRBV7-2 and TRBJ2-2; D is possibly TRBD2 (5 bases). In germline, CDR1 is SGHTA, CDR2 FQGNSA. The CDR3 runs 14 residues. Deletions cut 5 bases from V and 2 bases from J, with 9 bases between. The CDR3 loop reads CASSRGFNTGELFF. DNA of the CDR3: TGTGCCAGCAGCCGGGGATTTAACACCGGGGAGCTGTTTTTT. Looking up the rest from reference TRBV7-2 and TRBJ2-2 gives the full variable domain: GAGVSQSPSNKVTEKGKDVELRCDPISGHTALYWYRQSLGQGLEFLIYFQGNSAPDKSGLPSDRFSAERTGGSVSTLTIQRTQQEDSAVYLCASSRGFNTGELFFGEGSRLTVL.

The CDR3 DNA follows: TGTGCCAGTAGCCCGGGACTAAACTCCTACGAGCAGTACTTC. Protein product: CASSPGLNSYEQYF. This chain links TRBV19 with TRBJ2-7; TRBD2 matches at 7 bases. This CDR3 comprises 14 residues. With 6 bases clipped from V and 0 bases from J, the junction kept 5 bases outside the gene matches. Germline V gene lookup returns CDR1 LNHDA and CDR2 SQIVND (reference sequence).

The chain combines TRBV28 with TRBJ2-7; D may match TRBD1 or TRBD2 (6 bases each). This CDR3 region has 16 residues. Per germline, CDR1 MDHEN and CDR2 SYDVKM. The V gene lost 7 bases and the J gene lost 1 base, with 20 bases spanning the gap. The CDR3 bases are TGTGCCAGCATAAGCCCGGCCGGGGGCGCATCCTACGAGCAGTACTTC. The encoded protein is CASISPAGGASYEQYF.

The chain carries TRBV6-2 or TRBV6-3 and TRBJ2-6; 12 bases are a match to TRBD1. The CDR3 sequence is 15 residues long. Looked up from germline, CDR1 is MNHEY and CDR2 is SVGEGT. V shed 2 bases, J shed 12 bases, and the junction held 5 bases outside the gene matches. The CDR3 spells CASSYGTGGGIVLTF. The CDR3 coding sequence is TGTGCCAGCAGTTACGGGACAGGGGGCGGAATCGTCCTGACTTTC.

CDR3 loop: CAWSGGPSEDNEQFF. CDR3 DNA: TGTGCCTGGAGTGGGGGGCCTTCGGAGGACAATGAGCAGTTCTTC. The chain joins TRBV30 to TRBJ2-1, with a weak D call TRBD1 (6 bases). Trimming pared 1 base from V and 5 bases from J, leaving 15 bases between. The CDR3 is made up of 15 amino acids. Germline V gene data show CDR1 as GTSNPN and CDR2 as SVGIG (reference sequence).

The rearrangement links TRBV6-5 to TRBJ1-4; D remains unclear. Per the germline V gene, CDR1 is MNHEY and CDR2 is SVGAGI. The CDR3 extends over 15 amino acids. The V and J ends lost 6 bases and 1 base respectively, with 12 bases between them. In DNA form, the CDR3 reads TGTGCCAGCAGCGAGGTCGGAGGAACTAATGAAAAACTGTTTTTT. Its translation: CASSEVGGTNEKLFF.

The chain joins TRBV5-4 to TRBJ1-2; D is uncertain. CDR1 and CDR2 from the germline V gene are SGHNT and YYREEE (reference sequence). CDR3 length equals 13 residues. Between the trimmed V and J ends, which lost 1 base and 3 bases, there was a span of 7 bases. In nucleotides, the CDR3 is TGTGCCAGCAGCTTGCGCAGGTACTATGGCTACACCTTC. Its protein is CASSLRRYYGYTF. The entire variable domain, with the rest obtained from reference TRBV5-4 and TRBJ1-2, is as follows: ETGVTQSPTHLIKTRGQQVTLRCSSQSGHNTVSWYQQALGQGPQFIFQYYREEENGRGNFPPRFSGLQFPNYSSELNVNALELDDSALYLCASSLRRYYGYTFGSGTRLTVV.

The V call is TRBV19, the J call TRBJ2-7, with TRBD1 matching 10 bases. V lost 0 bases and J lost 13; bases outside the gene matches: 9. The CDR3 totals 14 residues. Germline CDR1 LNHDA, CDR2 SQIVND (reference sequence). The CDR3 region is CASSIEPSGTGEYF. In DNA form, the CDR3 reads TGTGCCAGTAGTATAGAGCCTTCCGGGACAGGGGAATACTTC.

The CDR3 nucleotides are TGTGCCACCGGGACAGCTGAAGGCAATCAGCCCCAGCATTTT. Encoded protein: CATGTAEGNQPQHF. This chain uses TRBV24-1 with TRBJ1-5; 7 nucleotides align to TRBD1. Germline values: CDR1 KGHDR, CDR2 SFDVKD. This CDR3 contains 14 residues. Losses at the gene ends were 9 bases for V and 2 bases for J; bases not matched to a gene: 6.

This clone was detected a few times. The chain links TRBV2 to TRBJ2-1; 7 nucleotides align to TRBD2. The CDR3 is 15 amino acids. V lost 1 base and J lost 5; bases outside the gene matches: 5. Looked up from germline, CDR1 is SNHLY and CDR2 is FYNNEI. For the CDR3, the DNA is TGTGCCAGCAGTGAAGGCCTAGCGGAAAACAATGAGCAGTTCTTC. Translation gives CASSEGLAENNEQFF.

V usage is TRBV10-3 and J usage is TRBJ2-3, with D perhaps TRBD2 (5 bases). Trimming took 4 bases from V and 2 from J, leaving 13 bases between them. Germline loops: CDR1 ENHRY, CDR2 SYGVKD. CDR3 length: 15 amino acids. The CDR3 DNA reads as TGTGCCATCAGTGGGTCTAGCTATAACACAGATACGCAGTATTTT. Translating it yields CAISGSSYNTDTQYF.

The rearrangement joins TRBV6-6 to TRBJ1-5, with D possibly being TRBD1 (5 bases). Germline V gene lookup returns CDR1 MNHNY and CDR2 SVGAGI (reference sequence). The V gene lost 6 bases and the J gene lost 7 bases, with 10 bases spanning the gap. This CDR3 is 12 amino acids long. CDR3 in DNA: TGTGCCAGCAGAGTAGGGGACCAGCCCCAGCATTTT. This encodes CASRVGDQPQHF.

The chain links TRBV9 to TRBJ2-3; D remains ambiguous. The CDR3 extends over 15 amino acids. Between the trimmed V and J ends, which lost 1 base and 0 bases, there was a span of 9 bases. The germline gives CDR1 SGDLS, CDR2 YYNGEE. Here the CDR3 DNA reads TGTGCCAGCAGCGTATTAACTACTAGCACAGATACGCAGTATTTT. Residues: CASSVLTTSTDTQYF.

This clone appeared a single time. The J gene is TRBJ1-3, the V gene TRBV18, with a possible D match to TRBD1 (6 bases). This CDR3 contains 15 residues. V lost 5 bases to trimming and J lost 0 bases, with 11 bases between them. Germline values: CDR1 KGHSH, CDR2 LQKENI. CDR3 in DNA: TGTGCCAGCTCAGAACAGGGAATCTCTGGAAACACCATATATTTT. This codes for CASSEQGISGNTIYF.

V gene TRBV7-2 combines with J gene TRBJ2-2, with TRBD1 as a possible D gene (6 bases). The CDR3 sequence is 14 residues long. Looked up from germline, CDR1 is SGHTA and CDR2 is FQGNSA. The ends were cut back, 1 base at V and 7 bases at J, with 10 bases in the middle. CDR3 loop: CASSLVQGNGELFF. DNA for the CDR3: TGTGCCAGCAGCTTAGTACAGGGCAACGGGGAGCTGTTTTTT.

This clone was observed once. This chain joins TRBV9 and TRBJ1-4, with 8 bases lining up with TRBD1. The germline V gene has CDR1 SGDLS and CDR2 YYNGEE. This CDR3 is built from 15 residues. V shed 4 bases, J shed 3 bases, and the junction held 5 bases outside the gene matches. DNA for the CDR3: TGTGCCAGCAGCTCCGGGACAGGAGCTAATGAAAAACTGTTTTTT. It is translated as CASSSGTGANEKLFF.

This chain connects TRBV7-9 to TRBJ2-1, with D unclear. The germline CDR1 and CDR2 sequences are SEHNR and FQNEAQ (reference sequence). This CDR3 region has 15 residues. The ends were cut back, 5 bases at V and 2 bases at J, with 13 bases in the middle. CDR3 region: CASSQGRVAYNEQFF. The CDR3 DNA sequence: TGTGCCAGCAGCCAAGGACGGGTCGCCTACAATGAGCAGTTCTTC.

V usage is TRBV10-2 and J usage is TRBJ1-6, with D unresolved. This CDR3 contains 12 residues. Germline loops: CDR1 WSHSY, CDR2 SAAADI. V was cut by 0 bases and J by 10 bases, with 4 bases left in between. CDR3 sequence (DNA): TGCGCCAGCAGTGAGTCGGCCTCACCCCTCCACTTT. Its translation is CASSESASPLHF.

V is TRBV3-1 (or the pseudogene TRBV3-2) and J is TRBJ2-1; 7 nucleotides line up with TRBD2. The V gene end was trimmed by 5 bases and the J gene end by 7 bases; junction bases not matched to a gene: 11. This CDR3 comprises 15 residues. Looked up from germline, CDR1 is LGHDT and CDR2 is YNNKEL (reference sequence). CDR3 nucleotide sequence: TGTGCCAGCAGCGTAAGCGGGAACCCTAGGAATGAGCAGTTCTTC. It specifies CASSVSGNPRNEQFF.

This clone showed up just a few times. The chain joins TRBV30 to TRBJ1-2; no clear D. Germline CDR1 is GTSNPN and CDR2 is SVGIG (reference sequence). V lost 2 bases, J lost 1 base, and 2 bases lay in between. The CDR3 consists of 11 residues. The CDR3 region has the DNA TGTGCCTGGAGTAATAACTATGGCTACACCTTC. As protein: CAWSNNYGYTF. The full variable domain, rest sourced from reference TRBV30 and TRBJ1-2, is SQTIHQWPATLVQPVGSPLSLECTVEGTSNPNLYWYRQAAGRGLQLLFYSVGIGQISSEVPQNLSASRPQDRQFILSSKKLLLSDSGFYLCAWSNNYGYTFGSGTRLTVV.